This T cell receptor (beta chain) comes out of a study of T cells in Graves' hyperthyroidism and ophthalmopathy. Germline V gene lookup returns CDR1 SGHDN and CDR2 FVKESK. The CDR3 contains 16 residues. No progression to ophthalmopathy during 18 months of follow-up defined stable disease. Clinicians diagnosed patients from clinical symptoms, serum thyroxine and TRAb, thyroid ultrasound and orbital computed tomography. Findings and limits, study-wide: In blood, most of the thyroid clonotypes expanded above 0.001 were also present. Ophthalmopathy stood apart from stable hyperthyroidism in a 13 V-J model.

This clonotype has just one count. The antigen is not known. This may be a read error: a much more frequent sequence differs by one nucleotide. The source material, RNA transcripts, was used to amplify TCR beta CDR3 regions. TCR CDR3 regions were first amplified by RT-PCR with HTBI primers. From the multiplex PCR reads, TCRdb called clonotypes with MiXCR, one entry per CDR3 protein. The table records 610,000 or so distinct CDR3 sequences, about 43% of them present only once. The V call is TRBV14, the J call TRBJ2-6; D possibly corresponds to TRBD1 (5 bases). The receptor was derived from a woman aged 18-35 years with Graves' hyperthyroidism. Sample: peripheral blood or thyroid tissue (not recorded which). The CDR3 spells CASSPRPGSGANVPTF. The CDR3 coding sequence is TGTGCCAGCAGTCCGAGACCGGGCTCTGGGGCCAACGTCCCGACTTTC.